This T cell receptor (beta chain) stems from a study of shared clonotypes between healthy human individuals. Researchers ran the assay at a deep level. Assay: immunoSEQ multiplex PCR; the TCRdb copy retains only in-frame clones and omits some. The sample contains a few million clones, 90% to 95% of which appear only once. The sequenced sample was naive CD4+ T cells from PBMCs. Subset reported: CD45RA+ positively selected. This TCR derives from a young man in good health. Some clones in this sample may be carry-over from other donors' samples.

The CDR3 is CASSTIIGASNEQFF. The CDR3 coding sequence is TGTGCCAGCAGCACTATAATCGGGGCTAGCAATGAGCAGTTCTTC. This chain connects TRBV27 to TRBJ2-1; D possibly uses TRBD1 or TRBD2 (5 bases each). The germline V and J ends were trimmed by 6 bases and 6 bases, with 18 bases remaining between them. Germline loops: CDR1 MNHEY, CDR2 SMNVEV (reference sequence). The CDR3 length is 15 residues.